This TCR beta chain was sequenced for a study of T cell repertoires in cytomegalovirus infection. Study details: From public TCR beta signatures came an indication of both CMV infection and matching HLA type.

J was trimmed by 3 bases and V by 8 bases; bases with no gene match: 13. Germline-derived CDR1 and CDR2 are LNHDA and SQIVND (reference sequence). This CDR3 has 17 residues. This clonotype was detected only a few times. TCRdb re-called the reads with MiXCR, one entry per CDR3 protein. The sample yields under 200,000 distinct CDR3 sequences, 8.5% to 10% seen once. Sequencing used PBMCs. This receptor was obtained from a human donor in good health (CMV status not recorded). Some clones in this sample may be carry-over from other donors' samples. The chain recombines TRBV19 with TRBJ2-7, with 13 positions matching TRBD2. The CDR3 nucleotides read TGTGCCAGTTCAAGGGCCGCCGGGACTAGCGGGGACTACGAGCAGTACTTC. It encodes CASSRAAGTSGDYEQYF.